These 7 T cell receptor beta chains came from one sample sequenced in a study of PD-L1 blockade in urothelial cancer. Time point in this sample: peripheral blood 6 weeks after treatment start. Only in-frame clones appear in the TCRdb table, and some are missing; sequencing was by immunoSEQ multiplex PCR. This sample has around 93,000 clones; approximately 87% occur once, and the top ten carry approximately 8.4%. Sample: PBMCs, taken around atezolizumab (anti-PD-L1) treatment. Every receptor here comes from a man between 70 and 80 years old with urothelial cancer.

The chain carries TRBV11-2 and TRBJ2-5; TRBD2 agrees at 14 bases. Germline V gives CDR1 SGHAT, CDR2 FQNNGV. The CDR3 totals 18 residues. Germline trimming cut 5 bases from V and 5 bases from J; bases unmatched to any gene: 13. In DNA form, the CDR3 reads TGTGCCAGCAGCCCAGGACTAGCGGGGGGCCAAAAAACCGAGACCCAGTACTTC. Protein sequence: CASSPGLAGGQKTETQYF.

The chain couples TRBV6-1 to TRBJ1-2; D unresolved. This CDR3 comprises 12 residues. Per the germline V gene, CDR1 is MNHNS and CDR2 is SASEGT. The V end was cut by 6 bases, the J end by 10 bases, with 15 bases between. The CDR3 sequence is CASRILMSFYTF. CDR3 nucleotide sequence: TGTGCCAGCAGGATACTAATGAGTTTCTACACCTTC.

The chain employs TRBV4-3 and TRBJ2-2, with 11 bases identical to TRBD2. This CDR3 is 18 amino acids long. Per germline, CDR1 LGHNA and CDR2 YSLEER. Trimming cost V 3 bases and J 4 bases; bases outside gene matches: 10. DNA of the CDR3: TGCGCCAGCAGCCACCCGATCGGGACTAGCGGTACCACCGGGGAGCTGTTTTTT. Amino acids: CASSHPIGTSGTTGELFF.

This clone was seen a single time. The V call is TRBV5-1, the J call TRBJ2-3; TRBD1 matches 9 bases. The ends lost 4 bases at V and 1 base at J; junction bases unmatched: 4. This CDR3 contains 15 residues. Germline V CDR1 and CDR2: SGHRS, YFSETQ. Written as DNA, the CDR3 is TGCGCCAGCAGCCCGGGGGACAGGGGCACAGATACGCAGTATTTT. Translating gives CASSPGDRGTDTQYF.

The chain combines TRBV19 with TRBJ1-2; perhaps TRBD1 as D (5 bases). Trimming stripped 1 base from V and 4 bases from J, with 19 bases between. This CDR3 is 17 amino acids long. Germline assignment: CDR1 LNHDA and CDR2 SQIVND (reference sequence). The DNA of the CDR3 is TGTGCCAGTAGTATAGCCCAGGTAGGGGAATTGGGCTATGGCTACACCTTC. This translates into CASSIAQVGELGYGYTF.

The CDR3 nucleotides are TGTGCCAGCAGCTCGGGAAACACCATATATTTT. Protein: CASSSGNTIYF. This rearrangement joins TRBV7-2 to TRBJ1-3, with D unclear. The CDR3 contains 11 residues. Germline V gene lookup returns CDR1 SGHTA and CDR2 FQGNSA. The V end was cut by 4 bases, the J end by 4 bases, with 2 bases between.

V usage is TRBV19 and J usage is TRBJ1-5, with D possibly being TRBD1 (6 bases). V lost 4 bases to trimming and J lost 2 bases, with 15 bases between them. CDR1 LNHDA and CDR2 SQIVND come from the germline V gene (reference sequence). The CDR3 is 16 amino acids. The CDR3 DNA is TGTGCCAGTAGTACTTCGACAGGATGGGGCAATCAGCCCCAGCATTTT. This sequence encodes CASSTSTGWGNQPQHF. Full variable domain (remainder filled in from reference TRBV19 and TRBJ1-5): DGGITQSPKYLFRKEGQNVTLSCEQNLNHDAMYWYRQDPGQGLRLIYYSQIVNDFQKGDIAEGYSVSREKKESFPLTVTSAQKNPTAFYLCASSTSTGWGNQPQHFGDGTRLSIL.